The clone carrying this T cell receptor (beta chain) was seen a single time. This sample is drawn from a study of blood T cell repertoires in COVID-19. Study as a whole: The United States, Italy and Spain were the sources of the acute and convalescent COVID-19 samples. T cells, B-cell-depleted T cells, or PBMCs provided the cDNA or gDNA that served as material.

As handled by the study authors: Scientists estimated how many nucleated cells there were by amplifying reference gene primers. The data were produced by immunoSEQ multiplex PCR, yet TCRdb's version contains in-frame clones alone and is incomplete. Clonal size and the V and J genes are those of that table, whereas D and trimming came from the DNA. The sample contains around 360,000 clones, approximately 89% of which appear only once. One Seattle source followed patients from active infection through their disease course. Germline CDR1 and CDR2: LNHDA and SQIVND (reference sequence). This CDR3 comprises 12 residues. V lost 5 bases and J 8 bases, leaving 12 bases between the germline ends.

This receptor was identified in a young woman with COVID-19, enrolled during active disease. Sequencing used peripheral blood. This rearrangement joins TRBV19 to TRBJ1-2; D is uncertain. The chain's CDR3 is CASSRTSDGYTF. As DNA, the CDR3 is TGTGCCAGTAGTCGGACTTCCGACGGCTACACCTTC.